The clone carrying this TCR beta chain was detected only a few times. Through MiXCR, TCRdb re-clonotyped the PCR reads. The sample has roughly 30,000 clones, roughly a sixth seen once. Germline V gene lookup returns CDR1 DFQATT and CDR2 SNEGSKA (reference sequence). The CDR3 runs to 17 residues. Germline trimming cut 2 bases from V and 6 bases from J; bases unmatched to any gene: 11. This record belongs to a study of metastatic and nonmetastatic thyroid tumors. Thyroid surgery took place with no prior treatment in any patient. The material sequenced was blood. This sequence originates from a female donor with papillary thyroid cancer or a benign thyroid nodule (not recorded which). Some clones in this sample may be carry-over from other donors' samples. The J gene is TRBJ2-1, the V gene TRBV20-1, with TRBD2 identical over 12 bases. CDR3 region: CSARSTLTSGGLNEQFF. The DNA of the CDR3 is TGCAGTGCTAGATCCACCCTGACTAGCGGGGGCCTCAATGAGCAGTTCTTC.